This T cell receptor beta chain came from a study of regulatory T cells in long-lasting Graves disease (dated by TCRdb to about 2021). Turning to the overall study: Persistent Graves' disease was defined as antithyroid drug treatment for over 5 years with persistently positive TSH receptor autoantibodies. Patients with persistent Graves' disease were compared with patients with newly diagnosed Graves' disease using TCR sequencing and RNA sequencing of peripheral blood. The study took place in China and was registered as a clinical trial. A total of some 33 samples were covered by TCR sequencing, comprising around 13 persistent and roughly 20 newly diagnosed Graves' disease patients. In the clinical cohort, patients with persistent Graves' disease had used antithyroid drugs for an average of about 9.4 years.

Receptors were amplified or captured by multiplex PCR. TCRdb names Illumina HiSeq 4000 as the instrument used. CDR3 regions were amplified by Arm-PCR with iRepertoire HTBI primers to construct TCR beta libraries. Before sequencing, the PCR products went through gel purification. The paper's data handling went like this. Gene usage analysis of CDR3 amino acid clonotypes relied on the 60 to 65 TRBV and 15 or so TRBJ segments identified across samples. COPE and FqMerger were used to merge filtered high-quality paired reads into contigs. Contigs were aligned with BLAST to IMGT TRBV, TRBD and TRBJ reference genes, and CDR3 was defined per IMGT. Highly expanded clones were defined as clonotypes with a frequency above 0.1%. Repertoire diversity was measured by Shannon entropy, and V-J evenness by the Gini coefficient. Clonotypes shared by more than one individual were considered public. TCRdb reprocessed the public reads (quality trimming at Q25 with fastp, clone calling with MiXCR) and kept in-frame beta chains. Rows matching on CDR3 protein sequence are summarized as one entry with the most common DNA and genes. These V and J calls derive from TCRdb rather than the authors' analysis. The sample profile shows about 400,000 distinct CDR3 sequences; about 20% of them were found once. The ten largest clones take up around 21% of the sample.

Regarding this clonotype: The antigen it binds to is not known. The input lacks base qualities; no much larger clone sits a single base away.

The CDR3 starts with the cysteine, ends with the phenylalanine, and has 14 residues. Here the CDR3 DNA is all that survives: 42 bases in frame from base 1. V is cut by 4 bases and J by 8 bases, and the space between the germline ends is 17 bases. CDR1 MGHDK and CDR2 SYGVNS are derived from the germline V gene. The time point label here, explained by the study, means: persistent/refractory GD, antithyroid drugs over 5 years with positive TRAb. For both TCR sequencing and RNA sequencing, RNA was extracted from PBMCs in TRIzol. Graves' disease was diagnosed according to American Thyroid Association guidelines. Recruitment of patients was carried out at an endocrinology department in Xi'an, China. Each patient gave 9 to 10 milliliters of peripheral blood, collected in an EDTA anticoagulant tube. Ficoll Paque Plus density gradient separation was used to isolate PBMCs, and no additional T cell sorting was done. An Agilent 2100 Bioanalyzer and agarose gel were used to assess RNA quality, and a NanoDrop 2000 was used to measure RNA concentration.

Overall study results and their limits: As a limitation, the authors acknowledged that the small sample size may reduce accuracy. Only peripheral blood was studied, because thyroid tissue, the primary lesion, was inaccessible. Lower TCR Shannon entropy and fewer highly expanded clones were observed in persistent Graves' disease patients than in newly diagnosed patients, which suggested clonal expansion. Sequencing and analysis were limited to the TCR beta chain. Persistent patients shared more public clonotypes among themselves (around 2,700) than newly diagnosed patients did (more than 950). Preferential use of TRBV28, TRBJ1-2 and TRBJ2-5 was observed in persistent disease, whereas TRBV20-1 and TRBJ2-1 were favored in newly diagnosed disease.

Sample: peripheral blood mononuclear cells (PBMCs), taken when the disease was refractory, from a patient treated with antithyroid drugs. The sequence came from a female donor with Graves disease. The chain uses TRBV25-1 and TRBJ1-2; TRBD1 is possibly the D segment (5 matching bases). The CDR3 reads CASSAGRGRLGYTF. Here is the DNA: TGTGCCAGCAGTGCGGGACGGGGGAGGTTGGGCTACACCTTC.